Listed below are T cell receptor beta chains from one sample, sequenced in a study of blood T cells in healthy people across ages. TCRdb used MiXCR to reprocess the 5' RACE reads, holding one entry per CDR3 protein. The sample records about 730,000 distinct CDR3 sequences, approximately 43% being singletons. Source material: blood. The receptors stem from a woman in her sixties or seventies in good health. Each CDR3 is given with its conserved first and last residue. D genes are given only for firm matches. Expanded clones get a size class; other rows say once, few or many, or leave the size out.

size	V	J	D	length	DNA	CDR3
.	TRBV11-1	TRBJ2-7	TRBD2	16	TGTGCCAGCAGCTTACCGGGACTAGACCTAACCTACGAGCAGTACTTC	CASSLPGLDLTYEQYF
few	TRBV9	TRBJ2-3	.	15	TGTGCCAGCAGCGTAGCGGGAGTCGGCACAGATACGCAGTATTTT	CASSVAGVGTDTQYF
.	TRBV27	TRBJ2-1	TRBD2	14	TGTGCCAGCAGTTTATCGCCGAGCGGGAGTGGTCAGTTCTTC	CASSLSPSGSGQFF
.	TRBV21-1	TRBJ2-7	.	14	TGTGCCAGCAGCCCGAGGGACAGAACCTACGAGCAGTACTTC	CASSPRDRTYEQYF
.	TRBV18	TRBJ1-6	TRBD1	16	TGTGCCAGCTCACCAATGACAGGGGACGATAATTCACCCCTCCACTTT	CASSPMTGDDNSPLHF
.	TRBV21-1	TRBJ1-4	.	14	TGTGCCAGCAGCAGGACCAGTTCGGGTGAAAAACTGTTTTTT	CASSRTSSGEKLFF
.	TRBV24-1	TRBJ1-2	.	13	TGTGCCACCAGTGACGGAGCTAACTATGGCTACACCTTC	CATSDGANYGYTF
few	TRBV27	TRBJ2-1	.	15	TGTGCCAGCAGCCAGGCGACTAACTCCTACAATGAGCAGTTCTTC	CASSQATNSYNEQFF
few	TRBV29-1	TRBJ1-1	TRBD1	13	TGCAGCGAGAGGGACAGGTATCTAACTGAAGCTTTCTTT	CSERDRYLTEAFF
few	TRBV18	TRBJ2-5	TRBD2	17	TGTGCCAGCTCATCCCCTGGGACTAGCGGGTTTCAAGAGACCCAGTACTTC	CASSSPGTSGFQETQYF
few	TRBV20-1	TRBJ1-6	.	14	TGCAGTGCTCAGGACCCAAGGAGCAATTCACCCCTCCACTTT	CSAQDPRSNSPLHF
few	TRBV7-2	TRBJ1-3	TRBD1	14	TGTGCCAGCAGCTTAGGGACAGGAAGAAACACCATATATTTT	CASSLGTGRNTIYF
few	TRBV3-1	TRBJ2-7	TRBD1	17	TGTGCCAGCAGCCAAGAAGGGAGACAGGGGGATTTCTACGAGCAGTACTTC	CASSQEGRQGDFYEQYF
.	TRBV6-1	TRBJ2-1	TRBD2	16	TGTGCCAGCAGGGATAGCGGGGCGCCTTCCTACAATGAGCAGTTCTTC	CASRDSGAPSYNEQFF
.	TRBV4-1	TRBJ1-1	.	14	TGCGCCAGCAGCCAAGCCGCAGGGGACACTGAAGCTTTCTTT	CASSQAAGDTEAFF
.	TRBV20-1	TRBJ2-3	TRBD2	14	TGCAGTGCGGTAGCGGGAGAGCCTGCGGATACGCAGTATTTT	CSAVAGEPADTQYF
.	TRBV11-2	TRBJ2-7	.	15	TGTGCCAGCAGCTTAGAGTTTGGCGGTACCTACGAGCAGTACTTC	CASSLEFGGTYEQYF
.	TRBV28	TRBJ2-1	TRBD1	17	TGTGCCAGCAGTTTTGTACAGGGGGCCAGCTCCTACAATGAGCAGTTCTTC	CASSFVQGASSYNEQFF
.	TRBV6-5	TRBJ2-7	TRBD2	16	TGTGCCAGCAGGTACTCTAGCGGGATCCGACGGGACGAGCAGTACTTC	CASRYSSGIRRDEQYF
.	TRBV20-1	TRBJ1-4	.	11	TGCAGTGCCGGAGGGGGGGAAAAACTGTTTTTT	CSAGGGEKLFF